This T cell receptor beta chain was obtained from a study of T cell responses to AZD1222 COVID-19 vaccine (dated by TCRdb to 2020 to 2023). Broadly, across the study: TCR sequencing covered over 230 trial participants: 200 to 220 given two doses of AZD1222 and 26 given two doses of MenACWY control vaccine. Trial participants were enrolled by age into 18-55, 56-69 and 70-plus year subgroups, with about 150, 28 and 57 TCR-sequenced participants respectively.

In regard to this clone: Its cognate antigen has yet to be identified. No quality values exist for individual bases; no much larger clone is one base distant.

The CDR3 contains 10 residues, cysteine and phenylalanine counted. The only DNA kept is the CDR3, 30 bases in frame from the first base. Trimming costs V 7 bases and J 4 bases, and their ends lie 7 bases apart. CDR1 SQVTM and CDR2 ANQGSEA are derived from the germline V gene. General study outcomes and caveats: Because no samples from the day 14 peak response were available, repertoires could be characterized only after the peak T cell response. Epitopes outside the regions mutated in the B.1.351 and B.1.1.7 variants were reportedly recognized by nearly half of the unique spike-specific TCRs. A significant rise in spike-specific TCR breadth and depth was observed after two AZD1222 doses relative to day 0 and relative to MenACWY recipients. Only five to seven AZD1222 recipients were SARS-CoV-2 seropositive at baseline, limiting conclusions about previously exposed vaccinees. Vaccine-associated CD4 TCRs spanned the whole spike protein, with dominant responses in regions 160-218 and 743-854. The 56-69-year group was small, and its depth increase did not reach significance, likely because of low power. Participants were mostly white British and included more females than males, and it was suggested by the authors that clonal diversity may have been underestimated.

The CDR3 regions of human TCRbeta chains were analyzed by immunosequencing. Per the authors' processing: TCRs in the repertoires were matched against a reference library of SARS-CoV-2-specific TCRs that had been generated with the MIRA antigen-specificity platform. Breadth meant the fraction of unique TCRs that were SARS-CoV-2-associated, whereas depth meant the fraction of total T cells that were SARS-CoV-2-associated. Using the MIRA data, every spike-specific TCR was mapped to the spike region that the TCR reacted to and assigned to either a CD4 or a CD8 class. Log10-transformed breadth and depth values were compared by one-way ANOVA with Sidak's multiple comparisons tests. Drawn from immuneACCESS, this table holds only the in-frame rearrangements with V and J called that TCRdb kept. Clones are partly lost; checked studies trace under half to an unresolved V gene and leave the rest unexplained. Clone size and the V and J calls come from that table; the DNA yielded D and trimming. Across this sample there are more than 120,000 clones, with roughly 90% seen only once. Clones ranked in the top ten supply 1.5% to 2% of the sample.

Per the publication, the time point label means: about 28 days (+/-7) after the second vaccine dose. AZD1222 recipients with second doses at about 4 weeks or about 12 weeks were pooled, because spike-specific TCR depth and breadth did not differ between schedules. The vaccinee samples were drawn from two UK trials, COV001 and COV002, one of which was a single-blind randomized controlled phase 2/3 trial testing AZD1222 (ChAdOx1 nCoV-19) in healthy adults. For TCRbeta chain sequencing, PBMC samples from trial participants were taken at day 0 and at day 28 after the second dose. Source: peripheral blood, taken 28 days after the second AZD1222 dose. The chain was built from TRBV29-1 and TRBJ1-1; the D gene is unclear. The TCR was taken from an adult who received the AZD1222 COVID-19 vaccine. The bases are TGCAGCGGTGGAAGCACTGAAGCTTTCTTT. This gives the protein CSGGSTEAFF.